This T cell receptor beta chain was sequenced during a study of shared clonotypes between healthy human individuals (TCRdb year 2020). Study-level background: The cohort comprised a couple of women and three men aged 18 to 49 years. For each donor, CD4 naive and CD4 memory were each given three plates, CD8 naive was given two plates, and CD8 memory was given one plate. To estimate repertoire size and how much clonotype sharing occurs between individuals, the study deeply sequenced the blood TCR repertoires of five or six healthy adults. To increase sequencing depth and limit assay-specific biases, different laboratories used diverse techniques to prepare libraries and sequence TCR repertoires. Each donor's leukapheresis produced roughly between roughly 0.85 and 9.5 billion PBMCs.

General study outcomes and caveats: The small number of donors limited the genetic and exposure-history diversity represented. Larger estimated clonotype richness was generally found for naive subsets than for memory subsets. Rarefaction of sorted-subset datasets indicated incomplete sequencing despite the large sequencing depth. Sampling was limited to blood, and TCR repertoires in tissue likely differ from TCR repertoires in blood. About 5% of naive CD4, 3% to 3.5% of naive CD8, around 2.3% of memory CD4, and about 0.4% of memory CD8 clonotypes were shared across several donors. Pairwise subsampling led to the expectation that sequencing depth would affect the degree of clonotype sharing among donors. Clonotypes shared by all four sorted-subset donors showed higher generation probabilities than non-shared clonotypes.

Using the deep immunoSEQ assay, TCR CDR3 regions were amplified from genomic DNA by multiplex PCR. Extracted genomic DNA from each cell subset was spread evenly across all wells of several immunoSEQ 96-well plates, with each plate serving as a replicate. Each replicate PCR for sorted subsets received about 0.2 ug genomic DNA, equal to tens of thousands of T cell genomes. Purified libraries were quantified with a Qubit 3.0 fluorometer, sized on a Bioanalyzer 2100, and re-quantified with the KAPA Library Quantification kit. Each immunoSEQ 96-well plate was sequenced on its own single-read 150-cycle Illumina NextSeq 550 flow cell. For the original study's pipeline: Because the immunoSEQ output held only junctional sequences and lacked quality scores, the filtering could not match the filtering applied to full-length reads. Sequences were annotated with PyIR, a Python wrapper for IgBLAST v1.9, and V/J genes and CDR3 were assigned using IMGT germline references. Reads with weak V/J assignments (E-value above 1e-6), missing CDR3, stop codons, out-of-frame junctions, or ambiguous translated residues were removed. V3J clonotypes were defined as sequences sharing the same inferred V gene, J gene, and CDR3 amino acid sequence. Percentage overlap between repertoires was computed as shared unique clonotypes divided by the size of the smaller repertoire. Three approaches were used to assess repertoire richness: RTK rarefaction, the Chao1 estimator, and Recon v2.1 estimates of unobserved clonotypes. Generation probabilities were computed with OLGA for all TCRbeta clonotypes obtained by the gDNA method from four donors. What TCRdb holds here is the immuneACCESS table cut down to in-frame rearrangements. Part of the clones is not present; checked against another copy, under half of the missing clones reflect an unresolved V gene, and the others are unexplained. The D gene and trimming were derived from the DNA, and the V and J assignments and clone size from that table. This sample gives about 680,000 clones in total; around 72% of them show up just once. The ten most abundant clones make up more than 1.5% of the sample.

CDR1 SGHDN and CDR2 FVKESK are derived from the germline V gene. Including cysteine and phenylalanine, the CDR3 has 15 amino acids. Of the read, only the CDR3 DNA is kept; its 45 bases are in frame from base 1. V trim: 3 bases; J trim: 2 bases; unmatched bases: 1. This clone was counted a few times. The target of this receptor is not known. No per-base quality is available; no much larger clone lies one base away. Other DNA sequences from this sample encode an identical CDR3 as well. Donors were healthy HIV-negative adults with no recently reported acute infections or vaccinations. Every donor was a Caucasian adult living in Nashville, Tennessee, USA. CD4+ T cells were enriched by magnetic negative selection; naive cells were then positively selected on CD45RA, and the negative fraction formed the memory subset. After blood collection by leukapheresis, PBMCs were isolated using Ficoll-Histopaque density gradient centrifugation and then cryopreserved in the vapor phase of liquid nitrogen. Analytical flow cytometry was used to check the purity and quantity of each magnetically sorted T cell population. Genomic DNA was isolated from each sorted fraction and quantified by UV absorbance on a Nanodrop 2000c.

Sequenced: memory CD4+ T cells sorted from blood. The label giving this sample's cell subset or site can be read as: CD45RA-negative fraction. This chain is built from TRBV14 and TRBJ2-7, with 13 middle bases fitting TRBD2. This sequence was found in a woman under 40 in good health. Here the CDR3 is given as CASSQGLAGTYEQYF. Here is the DNA: TGTGCCAGCAGCCAGGGACTAGCGGGAACCTACGAGCAGTACTTC. Where the CDR3 stops, the reference TRBV14 and TRBJ2-7 genes take over; the full variable domain is EAGVTQFPSHSVIEKGQTVTLRCDPISGHDNLYWYRRVMGKEIKFLLHFVKESKQDESGMPNNRFLAERTGGTYSTLKVQPAELEDSGVYFCASSQGLAGTYEQYFGPGTRLTVT.